Listed below are T cell receptor beta chains from one sample, sequenced in a study of CD8+ T cells in alopecia areata. This table comes from immunoSEQ multiplex PCR, and its TCRdb copy is limited to in-frame clones, with some not included. The table lists about 200,000 clones, around two fifths of them singletons, with around 0.48% in the top ten. The sequencing here drew on CD4+ T cells sorted from blood, taken around week 31, from a patient treated with tofacitinib. These receptors were collected from a human donor with alopecia areata. CDR3s include the opening cysteine and the closing phenylalanine or tryptophan. A D gene is named only where the DNA matches it firmly. Size tells how often a clone was seen (once, few, many) or the class of an expanded clone, and some rows leave it out.

abundance	d_gene	v_gene	j_gene	CDR3nt	CDR3aa
-	-	TRBV19	TRBJ2-1	TGTGCCAGTAGTATCGGAGGAGGGGGTAAGCAGTTCTTC	CASSIGGGGKQFF
-	TRBD1	TRBV6-5	TRBJ2-7	TGTGCCAGCAGTCCCCGGACAGGAGCGTACGAGCAGTACTTC	CASSPRTGAYEQYF
-	TRBD1	TRBV4-1	TRBJ2-7	TGCGCCAGCAGCCAAGACGACAGGGGGACGCAGCAGTACTTC	CASSQDDRGTQQYF
-	TRBD2	TRBV11-2	TRBJ2-3	TGTGCCAGCAGCCCGGAGCGGGGGGGAGATACGCAGTATTTT	CASSPERGGDTQYF
-	-	TRBV29-1	TRBJ1-1	TGCAGCGTTGGGACAGTCTTGAACACTGAAGCTTTCTTT	CSVGTVLNTEAFF
-	-	TRBV6-5	TRBJ2-5	TGTGCCAGCGGACTTCAGGGGGACTGGGAGACCCAGTACTTC	CASGLQGDWETQYF
-	TRBD1	TRBV4-1	TRBJ1-6	TGCGCCAGCAGCCAAGGACAGGGTCGTAATTCACCCCTCCACTTT	CASSQGQGRNSPLHF
few	-	TRBV7-3	TRBJ1-4	TGTGCCAGCAGCTTACACAGAACTAATGAAAAACTGTTTTTT	CASSLHRTNEKLFF
-	-	TRBV2	TRBJ2-3	TGTGCCAGCAGTGAAGCTGTAGGGCCAGATACGCAGTATTTT	CASSEAVGPDTQYF
-	-	TRBV23-1	TRBJ1-1	TGCGCCAGCAGTCAATCCGCAGTCATGAACACTGAAGCTTTCTTT	CASSQSAVMNTEAFF
-	TRBD2	TRBV7-2	TRBJ2-7	TGTGCCAGCAGCTCCCGGGGGGATTACTACGAGCAGTACTTC	CASSSRGDYYEQYF
-	-	TRBV6-5	TRBJ1-5	TGTGCCAGCAGTCCCCCCAGGGGTCAGCCCCAGCATTTT	CASSPPRGQPQHF
few	-	TRBV7-9	TRBJ1-5	TGTGCCAGCAGCTCTCCGGTTGGTCAGCCCCAGCATTTT	CASSSPVGQPQHF
few	-	TRBV5-1	TRBJ2-5	TGCGCCAGCAGCTTTGGTCGTCTCCAAGAGACCCAGTACTTC	CASSFGRLQETQYF